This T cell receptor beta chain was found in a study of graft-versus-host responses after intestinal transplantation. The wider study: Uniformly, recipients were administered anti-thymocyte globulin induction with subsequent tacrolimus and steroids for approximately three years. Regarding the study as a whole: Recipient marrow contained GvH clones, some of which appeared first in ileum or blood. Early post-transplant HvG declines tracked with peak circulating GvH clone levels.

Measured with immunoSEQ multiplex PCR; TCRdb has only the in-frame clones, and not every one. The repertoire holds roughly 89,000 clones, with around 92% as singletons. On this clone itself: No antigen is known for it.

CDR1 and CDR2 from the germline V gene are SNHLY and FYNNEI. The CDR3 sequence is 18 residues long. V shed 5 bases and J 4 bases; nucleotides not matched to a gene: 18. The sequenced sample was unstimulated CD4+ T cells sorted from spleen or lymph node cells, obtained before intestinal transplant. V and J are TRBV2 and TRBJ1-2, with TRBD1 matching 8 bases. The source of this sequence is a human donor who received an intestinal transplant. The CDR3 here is CASSQQGGQSVWGYGYTF. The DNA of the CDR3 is TGTGCCAGCAGTCAACAGGGGGGACAGTCCGTTTGGGGCTATGGCTACACCTTC.